These 20 T cell receptor beta chains share one sample of origin, sequenced in a study of T cells after yellow fever vaccination. TCRdb independently ran MiXCR on the 5' RACE reads; one entry per CDR3 protein. The sample holds about 360,000 distinct CDR3 sequences, about 6% seen once. The sequencing used PBMCs, collected 5 days after the yellow fever booster vaccination. The receptors come from a man aged 25-40 years who received the YFV17D yellow fever vaccine.

This clonotype was detected only a few times. V is TRBV27 and J is TRBJ1-1; no reliable D call. CDR1 MNHEY and CDR2 SMNVEV come from the germline V gene (reference sequence). This CDR3 is 15 amino acids long. The germline V and J ends were trimmed by 0 bases and 4 bases, with 12 bases remaining between them. CDR3 bases: TGTGCCAGCAGTTTATCGATCACGTCGGCCACTGAAGCTTTCTTT. This gives the protein CASSLSITSATEAFF.

V gene TRBV4-1 combines with J gene TRBJ2-3; D gene unclear. The CDR3 extends over 15 amino acids. V gave up 2 bases and J gave up 0 bases, with 9 bases separating them. Germline CDR1 is MGHRA and CDR2 is YSYEKL. This CDR3 reads CASSQFGQSTDTQYF. CDR3 DNA: TGCGCCAGCAGCCAATTTGGTCAGAGCACAGATACGCAGTATTTT.

This clonotype was picked up a small number of times. The CDR3 reads CAIEVGQTYVTEAFF. The CDR3 DNA reads as TGTGCCATCGAGGTGGGACAGACGTATGTCACTGAAGCTTTCTTT. This rearrangement joins TRBV12-3 or TRBV12-4 to TRBJ1-1; 7 bases line up with TRBD1. V lost 10 bases and J lost 4; bases outside the gene matches: 15. This CDR3 region has 15 residues.

The chain combines TRBV6-4 with TRBJ2-2, with D perhaps matching TRBD1 (5 bases). The germline gives CDR1 MRHNA, CDR2 SNTAGT. V was trimmed by 2 bases and J by 4 bases, leaving 8 bases between them. The CDR3 totals 14 residues. CDR3 in amino acids: CASSDGQSTGELFF. In DNA form, the CDR3 reads TGTGCCAGCAGTGACGGACAAAGCACCGGGGAGCTGTTTTTT.

This sequence joins TRBV6-8 and TRBJ1-5; no clear D. There are 15 residues in the CDR3. The V end lost 0 bases, the J end lost 0 bases, and 6 bases lay between the germline ends. From germline, CDR1 is MNHGY and CDR2 SAAAGT. CDR3 sequence: CASSYSTISNQPQHF. The CDR3 DNA is TGTGCCAGCAGTTACTCCACAATTAGCAATCAGCCCCAGCATTTT.

The V call is TRBV2, the J call TRBJ2-2, with 14 nucleotides matching TRBD2. Germline values: CDR1 SNHLY, CDR2 FYNNEI. This CDR3 is 17 amino acids long. Germline trimming cut 10 bases from V and 5 bases from J; bases unmatched to any gene: 12. For the CDR3, the DNA is TGTGCCATCCACAGGACTAGCGGGAGGAATCGGACCGGGGAGCTGTTTTTT. This codes for CAIHRTSGRNRTGELFF.

This clonotype appeared many times. The V and J genes are TRBV14 and TRBJ2-1; 7 bases are shared with TRBD1. Germline V gene lookup returns CDR1 SGHDN and CDR2 FVKESK. The V and J ends lost 4 bases and 0 bases, in that order; junction bases with no gene match: 3. The CDR3 runs to 15 residues. The CDR3 sequence: CASSRGQSSYNEQFF. The CDR3 DNA follows: TGTGCCAGCAGCCGGGGACAGAGCTCCTACAATGAGCAGTTCTTC.

In nucleotides, the CDR3 is TGTGCCAGCAGCCCAAAAACAGGGGGGCTGAACACTGAAGCTTTCTTT. This encodes CASSPKTGGLNTEAFF. V gene TRBV12-3 or TRBV12-4 combines with J gene TRBJ1-1, with TRBD1 matching 8 bases. Unmatched junction bases numbered 9, after V lost 6 bases and J lost 0 bases. The CDR3 contains 16 residues.

Ten or more counts support this clonotype. The gene calls are TRBV20-1 and TRBJ1-2; tentatively, D is TRBD1 (6 bases). CDR3 size: 14 residues. Trimming took 4 bases from V and 4 from J, leaving 16 bases between them. Germline assignment: CDR1 DFQATT and CDR2 SNEGSKA (reference sequence). The CDR3 sequence: CSATRSQGGYGYTF. CDR3 DNA sequence: TGCAGTGCTACCCGCTCACAGGGTGGCTATGGCTACACCTTC.

The chain links TRBV7-8 to TRBJ2-7, with TRBD1 identical over 7 bases. Germline lookup yields CDR1 SGHVS and CDR2 FQNEAQ. The ends lost 4 bases at V and 0 bases at J; junction bases unmatched: 6. CDR3 length: 15 residues. CDR3: CASSSVQGSSYEQYF. The CDR3 bases are TGTGCCAGCAGCTCGGTACAGGGGAGCTCCTACGAGCAGTACTTC.

This clonotype showed up just a few times. The CDR3 protein is CASSSPSGLQETQYF. DNA for the CDR3: TGTGCCAGCAGCAGCCCAAGCGGGCTCCAAGAGACCCAGTACTTC. The rearrangement links TRBV11-3 to TRBJ2-5, with D maybe TRBD2 (6 bases). Trimming removed 5 bases at V and 1 base at J, with 14 bases between. This CDR3 comprises 15 residues. From germline, CDR1 is SGHNT and CDR2 YENEEA.

There are many counts of this clonotype. This chain joins TRBV7-2 and TRBJ2-5, with a tentative D call TRBD2 (6 bases). The V end lost 4 bases, the J end lost 7 bases, and 22 bases lay between the germline ends. The CDR3 runs 16 residues. Germline CDR1 is SGHTA and CDR2 is FQGNSA. The CDR3 spells CASSSAIEVMEGTQYF. The CDR3 region has the DNA TGTGCCAGCAGCTCTGCCATAGAGGTGATGGAGGGGACCCAGTACTTC.

The chain combines TRBV20-1 with TRBJ2-7; 9 bases are a match to TRBD2. The CDR3 length is 16 residues. Losses at the gene ends were 0 bases for V and 0 bases for J; bases not matched to a gene: 6. Germline-derived CDR1 and CDR2 are DFQATT and SNEGSKA (reference sequence). The CDR3 coding sequence is TGCAGTGCTAGAGATATGACTAGCGGATTCTCCTACGAGCAGTACTTC. It specifies CSARDMTSGFSYEQYF.

This clonotype was counted between two and nine times. The chain carries TRBV5-6 and TRBJ1-2, with no clear D. Germline values: CDR1 SGHDT, CDR2 YYEEEE. Between the trimmed V and J ends, which lost 5 bases and 2 bases, there was a span of 13 bases. The CDR3 length is 14 residues. The DNA for the CDR3 is TGTGCCAGCAGTAACGCGGGGTCGAACTATGGCTACACCTTC. As protein: CASSNAGSNYGYTF.

This rearrangement joins TRBV5-1 to TRBJ2-5, with D unclear. The germline V gene has CDR1 SGHRS and CDR2 YFSETQ. V lost 0 bases and J lost 6, with 3 bases in between. The CDR3 is 11 residues long. Here the CDR3 DNA reads TGCGCCAGCAGCTTGGGGCAGACCCAGTACTTC. This encodes CASSLGQTQYF.

In its sample, this clonotype was seen a few times. J is TRBJ1-4 and V is TRBV18, with TRBD1 as a possible D gene (6 bases). This CDR3 has 15 amino acids. Per the germline V gene, CDR1 is KGHSH and CDR2 is LQKENI. V lost 2 bases and J 7 bases, leaving 14 bases between the germline ends. In DNA form, the CDR3 reads TGTGCCAGCTCACCAACCCCACAGGGTACTGAAAAACTGTTTTTT. It encodes CASSPTPQGTEKLFF.

This clonotype has more than one count but fewer than ten. The chain combines TRBV19 with TRBJ1-1; no reliable D call. V lost 0 bases and J 1 base, leaving 6 bases between the germline ends. The CDR3 contains 14 residues. From germline, CDR1 is LNHDA and CDR2 SQIVND (reference sequence). The CDR3 region is CASSIEGGNTEAFF. The DNA of the CDR3 is TGTGCCAGTAGTATAGAAGGCGGGAACACTGAAGCTTTCTTT.

This clonotype was recorded at least ten times. The chain is built from TRBV20-1 and TRBJ2-3; possibly TRBD2 for D (5 bases). The CDR3 is 13 amino acids. Trimming took off 2 bases at V and 2 bases at J, with 8 bases between the two ends. Per the germline V gene, CDR1 is DFQATT and CDR2 is SNEGSKA (reference sequence). As DNA, the CDR3 is TGCAGTGCTAGATACGGGATCACAGATACGCAGTATTTT. Translated, it gives CSARYGITDTQYF.

This chain connects TRBV10-3 to TRBJ1-1, with a weak D call TRBD1 (5 bases). Per germline, CDR1 ENHRY and CDR2 SYGVKD. This CDR3 has 13 residues. V was shortened by 8 bases and J by 1 base, with 11 bases between the two germline ends. The CDR3 here is CAIAPGGNTEAFF. The CDR3 nucleotides read TGTGCCATCGCCCCGGGGGGGAACACTGAAGCTTTCTTT.

This clonotype was seen ten or more times. The chain has TRBV30 and TRBJ2-1; weak D call: TRBD2 (5 bases). V shed 0 bases and J shed 4 bases, with 13 bases lying between them. CDR1 and CDR2 from the germline V gene are GTSNPN and SVGIG (reference sequence). The CDR3 runs 15 residues. The chain's CDR3 is CAWSVGPAAYNEQFF. DNA for the CDR3: TGTGCCTGGAGTGTAGGGCCAGCGGCGTACAATGAGCAGTTCTTC. The variable domain in full, completed from reference TRBV30 and TRBJ2-1, reads SQTIHQWPATLVQPVGSPLSLECTVEGTSNPNLYWYRQAAGRGLQLLFYSVGIGQISSEVPQNLSASRPQDRQFILSSKKLLLSDSGFYLCAWSVGPAAYNEQFFGPGTRLTVL.